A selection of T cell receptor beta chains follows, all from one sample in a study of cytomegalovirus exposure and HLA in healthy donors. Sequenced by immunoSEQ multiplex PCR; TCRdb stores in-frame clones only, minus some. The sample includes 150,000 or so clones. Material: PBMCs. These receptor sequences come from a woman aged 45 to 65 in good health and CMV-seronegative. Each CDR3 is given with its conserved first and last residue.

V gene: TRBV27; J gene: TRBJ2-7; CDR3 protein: CASSARADRPTYEQYF
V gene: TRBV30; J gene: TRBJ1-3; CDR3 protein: CAWSTGGSGNTIYF
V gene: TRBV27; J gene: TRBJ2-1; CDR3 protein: CASSYTRDTRRFF
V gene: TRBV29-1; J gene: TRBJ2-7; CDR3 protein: CSVRTGERYEQYF
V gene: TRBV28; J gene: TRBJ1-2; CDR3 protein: CASSVNYGYTF
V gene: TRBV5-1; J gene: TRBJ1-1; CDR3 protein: CASSAMTGGDTEAFF
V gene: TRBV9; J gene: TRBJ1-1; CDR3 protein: CASSVGGNPNTEAFF
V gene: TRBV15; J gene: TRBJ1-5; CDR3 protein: CATSNGQAWGLNQPQHF
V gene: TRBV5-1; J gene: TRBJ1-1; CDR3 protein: CASRVKGAGNTEAFF
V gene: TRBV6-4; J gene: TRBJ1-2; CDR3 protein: CASSDSAAGVQGYTF
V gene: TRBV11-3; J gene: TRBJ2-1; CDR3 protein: CASSPGTSGYSYNEQFF
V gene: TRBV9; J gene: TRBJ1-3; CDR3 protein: CASSKTGPLTSGNTIYF
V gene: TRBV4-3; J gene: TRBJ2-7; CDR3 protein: CASSQGWESYEQYF
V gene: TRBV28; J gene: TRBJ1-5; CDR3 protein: CASSGTGGYQPQHF
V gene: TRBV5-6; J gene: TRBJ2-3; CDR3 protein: CASSFPSADTQYF
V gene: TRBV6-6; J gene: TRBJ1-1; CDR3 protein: CASSRNTEAFF
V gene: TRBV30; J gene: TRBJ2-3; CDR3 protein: CAWNPHEPDTQYF
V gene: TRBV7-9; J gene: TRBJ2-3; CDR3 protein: CASSLAVTSGAEMPYF
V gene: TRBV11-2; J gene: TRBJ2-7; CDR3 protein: CASSLNRVYEQYF
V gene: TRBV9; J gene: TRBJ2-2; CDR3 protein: CASSVAVGHKNTGELFF
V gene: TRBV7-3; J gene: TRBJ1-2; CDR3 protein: CASSFRDRALGYTF
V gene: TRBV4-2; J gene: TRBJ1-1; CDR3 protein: CASSQDWPPLRGQGGTEAFF
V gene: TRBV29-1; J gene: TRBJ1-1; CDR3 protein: CSVEQGKAEAFF
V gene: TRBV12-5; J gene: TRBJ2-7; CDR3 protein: CASGLVLTGVPYEQYF
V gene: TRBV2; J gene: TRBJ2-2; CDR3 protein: CASSESSRTGELFF
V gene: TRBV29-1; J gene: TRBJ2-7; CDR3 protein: CSVEMRKRDHYEQYF
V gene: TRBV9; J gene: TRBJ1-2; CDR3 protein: CASSKTGGYGYTF
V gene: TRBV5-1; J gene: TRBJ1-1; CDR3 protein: CASFDRGIPGDTEAFF
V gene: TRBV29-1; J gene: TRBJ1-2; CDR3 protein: CSVGGQAYGYTF
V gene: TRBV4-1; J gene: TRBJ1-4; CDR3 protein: CASSQWRTTNEKLFF